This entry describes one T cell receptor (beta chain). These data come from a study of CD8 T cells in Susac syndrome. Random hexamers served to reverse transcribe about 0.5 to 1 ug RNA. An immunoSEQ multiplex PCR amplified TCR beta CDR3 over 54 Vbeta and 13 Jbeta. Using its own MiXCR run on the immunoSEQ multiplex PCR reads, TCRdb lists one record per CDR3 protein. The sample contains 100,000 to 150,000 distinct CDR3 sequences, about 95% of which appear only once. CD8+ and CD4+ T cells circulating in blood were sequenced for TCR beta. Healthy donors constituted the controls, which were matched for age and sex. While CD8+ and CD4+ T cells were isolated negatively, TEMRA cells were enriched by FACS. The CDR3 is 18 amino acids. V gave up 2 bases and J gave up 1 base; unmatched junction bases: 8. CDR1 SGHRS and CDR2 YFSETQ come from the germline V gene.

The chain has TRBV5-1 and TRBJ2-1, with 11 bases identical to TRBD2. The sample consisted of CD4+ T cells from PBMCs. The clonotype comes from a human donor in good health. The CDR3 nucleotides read TGCGCCAGCAGCTTCAGTAGCGGGAGGGCCCGTTCCTACAATGAGCAGTTCTTC. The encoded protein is CASSFSSGRARSYNEQFF.